This TCR beta chain was sequenced in a study of blood T cell repertoires in COVID-19. Profiled with immunoSEQ multiplex PCR; TCRdb holds only in-frame clones, not every one. The data hold 150,000 to 200,000 clones, with around four fifths observed a single time. The CDR3 totals 15 residues. Germline-derived CDR1 and CDR2 are MNHGY and SAAAGT. Trimming took 6 bases from V and 1 from J; bases not matched to a gene: 8. The rearrangement joins TRBV6-8 to TRBJ2-5, with TRBD1 identical over 7 bases. The sample taken for sequencing was peripheral blood. This clonotype was obtained from a woman older than 75 with active or convalescent COVID-19. The CDR3: CASRFGRDSQETQYF. In DNA, the CDR3 is TGTGCCAGCAGATTCGGACGGGACAGCCAAGAGACCCAGTACTTC.